These T cell receptor beta chains were read from a single sample in a study of T cell clonotyping in hematopoietic cell transplantation. Clones were sequenced by immunoSEQ multiplex PCR, and TCRdb holds only the in-frame ones, with some missing. The sample carries 9,000 to 10,000 clones, about 84% recorded once. This specimen was PBMCs, taken at the time of graft-versus-host disease after allogeneic stem cell transplant. These TCRs come from a male patient aged 55 to 69 who had an allogeneic stem cell transplant from an unrelated donor, so the T cells may come from the graft donor. Some clones in this sample may be carry-over from other donors' samples. Each CDR3 is given with its conserved first and last residue. Fields, in order: J gene, V gene, D gene, clone size, CDR3 protein, CDR3 DNA. A D gene is named only where the DNA matches it firmly. Clone size is shown for a subset of rows, as once, few, many or a class of expanded clone.

J: TRBJ2-7; V: TRBV2; D: TRBD1; size: few; CDR3: CASSGTETYEQYF; DNA: TGTGCCAGCTCCGGGACAGAAACCTACGAGCAGTACTTC
J: TRBJ1-1; V: TRBV19; D: -; size: -; CDR3: CASRSLGEAFF; DNA: TGTGCCAGTAGATCACTTGGGGAAGCTTTCTTT
J: TRBJ1-5; V: TRBV2; D: TRBD1; size: -; CDR3: CASTGTGQGEFGQPQHF; DNA: TGTGCCAGCACAGGGACGGGACAGGGTGAATTCGGTCAGCCCCAGCATTTT
J: TRBJ1-1; V: TRBV28; D: -; size: -; CDR3: CASSFGGTEAFF; DNA: TGTGCCAGCAGTTTTGGGGGCACTGAAGCTTTCTTT
J: TRBJ1-4; V: TRBV7-7; D: -; size: -; CDR3: CASSRTAWDEKLFF; DNA: TGTGCTAGCAGCCGGACAGCTTGGGATGAAAAACTGTTTTTT
J: TRBJ2-7; V: TRBV5-5; D: TRBD1; size: -; CDR3: CASSQGDSPFSYEQYF; DNA: TGCGCCAGCAGCCAAGGGGACAGTCCTTTTTCCTACGAGCAGTACTTC
J: TRBJ2-7; V: TRBV7-2; D: TRBD1; size: -; CDR3: CASSPRGQGAEQYF; DNA: TGTGCCAGCAGCCCACGTGGACAGGGGGCAGAGCAGTACTTC
J: TRBJ1-1; V: TRBV19; D: -; size: -; CDR3: CASSSTMNTEAFF; DNA: TGTGCCAGTAGCTCGACTATGAACACTGAAGCTTTCTTT
J: TRBJ1-4; V: TRBV4-2; D: TRBD1; size: -; CDR3: CASTLGTGVGEKLFF; DNA: TGTGCCAGCACCCTGGGGACAGGGGTAGGGGAAAAACTGTTTTTT
J: TRBJ2-2; V: TRBV7-3; D: -; size: -; CDR3: CASSLEGLSGELFF; DNA: TGTGCCAGCAGCTTAGAGGGACTTTCAGGGGAGCTGTTTTTT
J: TRBJ2-3; V: TRBV27; D: -; size: few; CDR3: CASSPSTDTQYF; DNA: TGTGCCAGCAGTCCAAGCACAGATACGCAGTATTTT
J: TRBJ1-5; V: TRBV15; D: -; size: -; CDR3: CATSRGGGNQPQHF; DNA: TGTGCCACCAGCAGAGGAGGGGGCAATCAGCCCCAGCATTTT
J: TRBJ2-2; V: TRBV5-1; D: TRBD1; size: -; CDR3: CASSPRTGTGELFF; DNA: TGCGCCAGCAGCCCCCGGACAGGGACCGGGGAGCTGTTTTTT
J: TRBJ2-7; V: TRBV11-2; D: TRBD1; size: -; CDR3: CASSFGTGDYEQYF; DNA: TGTGCCAGCAGCTTCGGGACAGGGGACTACGAGCAGTACTTC
J: TRBJ2-7; V: TRBV2; D: TRBD1; size: -; CDR3: CASSLGGPYEQYF; DNA: TGTGCCAGCTCTCTAGGGGGCCCCTACGAGCAGTACTTC
J: TRBJ1-6; V: TRBV13; D: -; size: -; CDR3: CASSSRGTREPLHF; DNA: TGTGCCAGCAGCTCTCGTGGGACTAGAGAACCCCTCCACTTT
J: TRBJ2-1; V: TRBV6-5; D: TRBD1; size: -; CDR3: CASSTPGQWNEQFF; DNA: TGTGCCAGCAGTACCCCGGGACAGTGGAATGAGCAGTTCTTC
J: TRBJ1-3; V: TRBV6-5; D: -; size: once; CDR3: CASSYSGTLSGNTIYF; DNA: TGTGCCAGCAGTTACTCAGGCACACTCTCTGGAAACACCATATATTTT
J: TRBJ2-5; V: TRBV10-3; D: TRBD1; size: large; CDR3: CAISELPGTGGGKETQYF; DNA: TGTGCCATCAGTGAGCTACCCGGGACAGGGGGCGGAAAGGAGACCCAGTACTTC
J: TRBJ2-5; V: TRBV7-2; D: TRBD1; size: -; CDR3: CASSPSTGGWETQYF; DNA: TGTGCCAGCAGCCCATCGACAGGGGGCTGGGAGACCCAGTACTTC
J: TRBJ1-2; V: TRBV7-2; D: TRBD1; size: once; CDR3: CASSFSNGQGYGYTF; DNA: TGTGCCAGCAGCTTCTCAAACGGACAGGGATATGGCTACACCTTC
J: TRBJ2-7; V: TRBV7-2; D: -; size: -; CDR3: CASSFYSSYEQYF; DNA: TGTGCCAGCAGCTTTTATAGCTCCTACGAGCAGTACTTC
J: TRBJ2-7; V: TRBV5-6; D: TRBD1; size: -; CDR3: CASSMGSGGFYEQYF; DNA: TGTGCCAGTAGTATGGGGTCAGGGGGATTCTACGAGCAGTACTTC
J: TRBJ1-4; V: TRBV6-5; D: -; size: -; CDR3: CASRRGDEKLFF; DNA: TGTGCCAGCAGGCGGGGGGATGAAAAACTGTTTTTT
J: TRBJ1-6; V: TRBV5-1; D: TRBD1; size: -; CDR3: CASSLETTGINSPLHF; DNA: TGCGCCAGCAGCTTGGAAACGACAGGGATTAATTCACCCCTCCACTTT
J: TRBJ2-7; V: TRBV7-8; D: TRBD2; size: medium-sized; CDR3: CASGGGINEQYF; DNA: TGTGCCAGCGGGGGAGGGATCAACGAGCAGTACTTC
J: TRBJ1-2; V: TRBV5-6; D: TRBD1; size: -; CDR3: CASSGRYRGRIYGYTF; DNA: TGTGCCAGCAGCGGCAGATACAGGGGGCGCATCTATGGCTACACCTTC
J: TRBJ2-7; V: TRBV21-1; D: -; size: -; CDR3: CARLDRDDYEQYF; DNA: TGTGCCAGATTGGACAGGGACGACTACGAGCAGTACTTC
J: TRBJ1-5; V: TRBV7-2; D: -; size: once; CDR3: CASSLVEGRQPQHF; DNA: TGTGCCAGCAGCTTAGTAGAGGGGCGGCAGCCCCAGCATTTT
J: TRBJ1-5; V: TRBV6-5; D: TRBD1; size: few; CDR3: CASSRGTARSQPQHF; DNA: TGTGCCAGCAGCCGGGGGACAGCTCGCTCTCAGCCCCAGCATTTT
J: TRBJ1-4; V: TRBV7-2; D: -; size: -; CDR3: CASSTGAFEKLFF; DNA: TGTGCCAGCTCGACCGGGGCCTTTGAAAAACTGTTTTTT
J: TRBJ1-1; V: TRBV5-8; D: -; size: few; CDR3: CASAPWGPTEAFF; DNA: TGTGCCAGCGCCCCCTGGGGTCCCACTGAAGCTTTCTTT
J: TRBJ1-4; V: TRBV4-1; D: TRBD1; size: -; CDR3: CASSLGWGDSGEKLFF; DNA: TGCGCCAGCAGCCTTGGGTGGGGGGACAGTGGAGAAAAACTGTTTTTT
J: TRBJ2-1; V: TRBV6-1; D: -; size: -; CDR3: CASSESGQSYYNEQFF; DNA: TGTGCCAGCAGTGAATCCGGGCAGAGTTACTACAATGAGCAGTTCTTC
J: TRBJ2-5; V: TRBV7-2; D: -; size: -; CDR3: CASSPGGHRETQYF; DNA: TGTGCCAGCAGCCCAGGAGGCCATCGGGAGACCCAGTACTTC
J: TRBJ1-2; V: TRBV5-1; D: -; size: -; CDR3: CASSLEGKLANYGYTF; DNA: TGCGCCAGCAGCTTGGAGGGGAAATTAGCTAACTATGGCTACACCTTC
J: TRBJ2-7; V: TRBV5-4; D: -; size: -; CDR3: CASSGGGGEQYF; DNA: TGTGCCAGCAGCGGAGGGGGCGGGGAGCAGTACTTC
J: TRBJ1-2; V: TRBV7-2; D: -; size: -; CDR3: CASSLVYDGYTF; DNA: TGTGCCAGCAGCTTAGTATATGATGGCTACACCTTC
J: TRBJ1-2; V: TRBV6-5; D: -; size: -; CDR3: CASSRDSSNYGYTF; DNA: TGTGCCAGCAGCCGCGATAGCAGTAACTATGGCTACACCTTC
J: TRBJ2-7; V: TRBV28; D: TRBD2; size: -; CDR3: CASSLGAGGTYEQYF; DNA: TGTGCCAGCAGTTTAGGAGCGGGGGGGACCTACGAGCAGTACTTC
J: TRBJ2-3; V: TRBV4-1; D: -; size: -; CDR3: CASITDTQYF; DNA: TGCGCCAGCATAACAGATACGCAGTATTTT
J: TRBJ1-1; V: TRBV15; D: TRBD1; size: -; CDR3: CATSSAGGRPEAFF; DNA: TGTGCCACCAGCAGCGCAGGGGGCAGGCCTGAAGCTTTCTTT
J: TRBJ1-5; V: TRBV10-3; D: -; size: -; CDR3: CAIRGRNNQPQHF; DNA: TGTGCCATCAGGGGACGGAACAATCAGCCCCAGCATTTT
J: TRBJ1-2; V: TRBV6-1; D: -; size: medium-sized; CDR3: CASSEWVTGDYGYTF; DNA: TGTGCCAGCAGTGAATGGGTTACCGGGGACTATGGCTACACCTTC
J: TRBJ1-1; V: TRBV29-1; D: -; size: -; CDR3: CSLNDKMNTEAFF; DNA: TGCAGCTTAAATGACAAAATGAACACTGAAGCTTTCTTT
J: TRBJ1-5; V: TRBV7-2; D: -; size: -; CDR3: CASSPSFDRPQHF; DNA: TGTGCCAGCAGTCCTAGTTTCGACAGGCCCCAGCATTTT
J: TRBJ2-1; V: TRBV28; D: -; size: -; CDR3: CASARIPYNEQFF; DNA: TGTGCCAGCGCGAGGATCCCCTACAATGAGCAGTTCTTC
J: TRBJ2-5; V: TRBV5-1; D: -; size: -; CDR3: CASSPNPQETQYF; DNA: TGCGCCAGCAGCCCCAACCCGCAAGAGACCCAGTACTTC
J: TRBJ1-6; V: TRBV7-2; D: -; size: -; CDR3: CASSLDGYNSPLHF; DNA: TGTGCCAGCAGCTTAGATGGATATAATTCACCCCTCCACTTT
J: TRBJ1-1; V: TRBV7-2; D: TRBD1; size: -; CDR3: CASSGVTGTNTEAFF; DNA: TGTGCCAGCAGCGGGGTGACAGGGACGAACACTGAAGCTTTCTTT
J: TRBJ2-7; V: TRBV29-1; D: -; size: -; CDR3: CSVKDSPNEQYF; DNA: TGCAGCGTCAAGGACAGTCCGAACGAGCAGTACTTC
J: TRBJ2-3; V: TRBV6-6; D: -; size: -; CDR3: CASSYEGGKDTQYF; DNA: TGTGCCAGCAGTTACGAGGGGGGCAAAGATACGCAGTATTTT
J: TRBJ2-3; V: TRBV13; D: -; size: -; CDR3: CASSLGFGRVERPNRADTQYF; DNA: TGTGCCAGCAGCTTAGGGTTCGGTAGAGTGGAGCGGCCCAACCGCGCAGATACGCAGTATTTT
J: TRBJ2-1; V: TRBV9; D: TRBD2; size: few; CDR3: CASSGISGLEQFF; DNA: TGTGCCAGCAGCGGAATCTCGGGACTAGAGCAGTTCTTC
J: TRBJ2-1; V: TRBV11-2; D: -; size: -; CDR3: CASSLVGGNNEQFF; DNA: TGTGCCAGCAGCTTAGTGGGCGGGAACAATGAGCAGTTCTTC
J: TRBJ1-1; V: TRBV6-1; D: -; size: -; CDR3: CASIRGTNTEAFF; DNA: TGTGCCAGCATCCGGGGGACGAACACTGAAGCTTTCTTT
J: TRBJ2-5; V: TRBV7-2; D: -; size: -; CDR3: CASSLKSGALLGETQYF; DNA: TGTGCCAGCAGCTTAAAGTCCGGAGCTCTCCTTGGGGAGACCCAGTACTTC
J: TRBJ1-2; V: TRBV5-6; D: -; size: -; CDR3: CASSSPTYGYTF; DNA: TGTGCCAGCAGCTCCCCCACCTATGGCTACACCTTC
J: TRBJ2-2; V: TRBV7-2; D: -; size: -; CDR3: CASTTIRGTGELFF; DNA: TGTGCCAGCACCACGATCCGGGGCACCGGGGAGCTGTTTTTT
J: TRBJ1-1; V: TRBV9; D: -; size: few; CDR3: CASSTHERTEAFF; DNA: TGTGCCAGCAGCACCCACGAACGCACTGAAGCTTTCTTT